One T cell receptor beta chain is described in this entry. These data are taken from a study of shared clonotypes between healthy human individuals. This CDR3 is built from 14 residues. V lost 6 bases and J lost 7, with 16 bases in between. The assay was run at deep level. Each unsorted PBMC replicate got 300 ng genomic DNA, tens of thousands of genomes. Profiled with immunoSEQ multiplex PCR; TCRdb holds only in-frame clones, not every one. The table has about 480,000 clones, about 80% seen once. The rearrangement uses TRBV23-1 and TRBJ2-1; tentatively, D is TRBD1 (6 bases). TRBV23-1 is marked as an open reading frame, function uncertain. The TCR was taken from a woman between 40 and 55 years old in good health. Some clones in this sample may be carry-over from other donors' samples. Sequenced input: PBMCs. The CDR3, as DNA: TGCGCCAGCAGCACAGGACAGTCCGGGAATGAGCAGTTCTTC. Translated: CASSTGQSGNEQFF.